These 13 T cell receptor beta chains share one sample of origin, sequenced in a study of T-cell reconstitution after alpha-beta-depleted transplantation in children. Molecular barcoding with unique molecular identifiers was used for the TCRbeta library. TCRdb re-called the PCR reads through MiXCR, storing one row per CDR3 protein. The sample shows some 520,000 distinct CDR3 sequences, around a third of them seen only once. The input for sequencing was PBMCs from the stem cell graft donor, taken from the stem cell graft. Source of these receptors: a human donor who donated a stem cell graft to a child with aplastic anemia.

This clonotype was picked up a small number of times. CDR3 coding DNA: TGTGCCAGCACGTTGGGACAGGGGGCGGGCAATGAGCAGTTCTTC. Translating it yields CASTLGQGAGNEQFF. The chain is built from TRBV9 and TRBJ2-1, with 12 bases fitting TRBD1. The V and J ends lost 6 bases and 6 bases, in that order; junction bases with no gene match: 7. This CDR3 is 15 amino acids long. Germline-derived CDR1 and CDR2 are SGDLS and YYNGEE.

The chain employs TRBV19 and TRBJ1-2; 11 positions agree with TRBD1. Per germline, CDR1 LNHDA and CDR2 SQIVND (reference sequence). Trimming cost V 7 bases and J 8 bases; bases outside gene matches: 12. This CDR3 has 15 residues. This CDR3 reads CASTRTGGESGGYTF. The CDR3, as DNA: TGTGCCAGTACGAGGACAGGGGGCGAATCCGGCGGCTACACCTTC.

The rearrangement joins TRBV18 to TRBJ2-1; no definite D call. The CDR3 loop spans 14 amino acids. V gave up 6 bases and J gave up 3 bases, with 12 bases separating them. CDR1 is KGHSH and CDR2 is LQKENI in the germline V gene. Here the CDR3 DNA reads TGTGCCAGCTCTTATTCTAAGGGCTACAATGAGCAGTTCTTC. The encoded protein is CASSYSKGYNEQFF.

The rearrangement links TRBV7-2 to TRBJ1-2, with TRBD1 matching over 11 bases. The CDR3 length is 14 residues. CDR1 and CDR2 from the germline V gene are SGHTA and FQGNSA. V shed 7 bases, J shed 2 bases, and the junction held 3 bases outside the gene matches. The CDR3 reads CASTGQGANYGYTF. CDR3 sequence (DNA): TGTGCCAGCACTGGACAGGGGGCGAACTATGGCTACACCTTC.

This clonotype is a singleton in its sample. The V and J genes are TRBV20-1 and TRBJ2-3; 10 bases fit TRBD1. The CDR3 loop spans 15 amino acids. V was pared by 3 bases and J by 5 bases, with 8 bases of the junction left unmatched. CDR1 and CDR2 from the germline V gene are DFQATT and SNEGSKA (reference sequence). This CDR3 reads CSASHDRGLGDTQYF. In DNA, the CDR3 is TGCAGTGCTAGTCACGACAGGGGGCTTGGAGATACGCAGTATTTT.

The chain is built from TRBV20-1 and TRBJ2-7, with TRBD2 identical over 13 bases. The germline gives CDR1 DFQATT, CDR2 SNEGSKA (reference sequence). V lost 6 bases to trimming and J lost 5 bases; unmatched junction nucleotides: 16. The length of the CDR3 is 17 residues. The CDR3 sequence is CSAHRGTSGIRPHEQYF. DNA for the CDR3: TGCAGTGCCCACCGGGGGACTAGCGGGATCCGCCCCCACGAGCAGTACTTC.

This sequence joins TRBV25-1 and TRBJ2-1, with D maybe TRBD2 (5 bases). Germline CDR1 reads MGHDK; CDR2 reads SYGVNS. The CDR3 is 15 amino acids. Trimming left V 6 bases short and J 4 bases short, with 16 bases between. In DNA, the CDR3 is TGTGCCAGCAGCAGAAGTTTGAGCGGTTACAATGAGCAGTTCTTC. As protein: CASSRSLSGYNEQFF.

This chain uses TRBV5-4 with TRBJ1-1; 7 nucleotides align to TRBD1. V shed 3 bases and J 3 bases; nucleotides not matched to a gene: 11. CDR3 length: 16 residues. Germline V lookup: CDR1 SGHNT, CDR2 YYREEE (reference sequence). This CDR3 is CASSSIIGGSDTEAFF. The DNA for the CDR3 is TGTGCCAGCAGCTCAATCATAGGGGGCTCGGACACTGAAGCTTTCTTT.

This clonotype was counted between two and nine times. In DNA, the CDR3 is TGCAGTGCTAGTGGGCTAGCGGGAGGTTACGAGCAGTACTTC. The encoded protein is CSASGLAGGYEQYF. This sequence joins TRBV20-1 and TRBJ2-7; 11 bases fit TRBD2. Losses at the gene ends were 3 bases for V and 4 bases for J; bases not matched to a gene: 5. The germline V gene encodes CDR1 DFQATT and CDR2 SNEGSKA (reference sequence). The CDR3 totals 14 residues.

The gene calls are TRBV4-1 and TRBJ1-3; D remains ambiguous. CDR3 length: 17 amino acids. Germline V gene data show CDR1 as MGHRA and CDR2 as YSYEKL. V lost 0 bases to trimming and J lost 1 base, with 13 bases between them. The CDR3 DNA sequence: TGCGCCAGCAGCCAAGATGATCGGGGTTGGTCTGGAAACACCATATATTTT. Translated: CASSQDDRGWSGNTIYF.

This sequence joins TRBV6-1 and TRBJ2-7, with D possibly TRBD2 on 5 matching bases. The V end lost 5 bases, the J end lost 3 bases, and 20 bases lay between the germline ends. Germline V gene sequence: CDR1 MNHNS, CDR2 SASEGT. The CDR3 extends over 16 amino acids. CDR3 coding DNA: TGTGCCAGCAGTCTCTTAGCGCATGACCCGATCTACGAGCAGTACTTC. It specifies CASSLLAHDPIYEQYF.

This clonotype has just a few counts. The chain links TRBV20-1 to TRBJ1-3; the D is unclear. Trimming removed 6 bases at V and 4 bases at J, with 16 bases between. Germline-derived CDR1 and CDR2 are DFQATT and SNEGSKA (reference sequence). CDR3 size: 14 residues. CDR3 DNA: TGCAGTGCCCCTGGTCGGGAGCAAGGAAACACCATATATTTT. It yields the protein CSAPGREQGNTIYF.

This clonotype has only a few counts. The V and J genes are TRBV27 and TRBJ1-5, with unresolved D. The CDR3 loop spans 13 amino acids. Trimming removed 5 bases at V and 14 bases at J, with 19 bases between. The germline V gene has CDR1 MNHEY and CDR2 SMNVEV (reference sequence). The CDR3 spells CASSPTEAAVEHF. Written as DNA, the CDR3 is TGTGCCAGCAGTCCCACTGAGGCGGCCGTAGAGCATTTT.